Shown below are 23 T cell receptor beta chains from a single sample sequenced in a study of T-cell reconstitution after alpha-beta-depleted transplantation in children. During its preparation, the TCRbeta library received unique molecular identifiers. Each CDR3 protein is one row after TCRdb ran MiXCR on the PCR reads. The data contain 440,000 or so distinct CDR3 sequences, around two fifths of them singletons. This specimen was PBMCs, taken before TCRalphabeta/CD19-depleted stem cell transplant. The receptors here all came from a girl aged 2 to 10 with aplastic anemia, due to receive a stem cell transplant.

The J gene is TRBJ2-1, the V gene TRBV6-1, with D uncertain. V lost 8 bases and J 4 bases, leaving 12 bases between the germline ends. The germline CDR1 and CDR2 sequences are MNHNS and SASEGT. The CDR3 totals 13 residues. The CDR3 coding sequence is TGTGCCAGCCGACGGACGAAATACAATGAGCAGTTCTTC. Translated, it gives CASRRTKYNEQFF.

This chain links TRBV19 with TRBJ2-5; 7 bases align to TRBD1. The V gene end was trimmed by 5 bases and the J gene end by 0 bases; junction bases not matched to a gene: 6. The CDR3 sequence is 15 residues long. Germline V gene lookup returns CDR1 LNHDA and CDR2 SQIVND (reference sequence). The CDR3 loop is CASSVRDRYQETQYF. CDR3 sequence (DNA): TGTGCCAGTAGTGTCCGGGACAGATACCAAGAGACCCAGTACTTC.

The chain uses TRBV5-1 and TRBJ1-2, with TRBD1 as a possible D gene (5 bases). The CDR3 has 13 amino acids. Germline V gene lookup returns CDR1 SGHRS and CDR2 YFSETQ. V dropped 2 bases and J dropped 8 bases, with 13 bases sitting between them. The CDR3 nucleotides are TGCGCCAGCAGCTTTGGGACCGCGGTGGGCTACACCTTC. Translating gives CASSFGTAVGYTF.

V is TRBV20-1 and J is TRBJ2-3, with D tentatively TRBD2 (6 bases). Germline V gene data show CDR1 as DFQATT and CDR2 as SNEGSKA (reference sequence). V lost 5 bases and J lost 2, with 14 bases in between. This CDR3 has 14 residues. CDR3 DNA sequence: TGCAGTGCTCCGAGTGGCGGGACCACAGATACGCAGTATTTT. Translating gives CSAPSGGTTDTQYF.

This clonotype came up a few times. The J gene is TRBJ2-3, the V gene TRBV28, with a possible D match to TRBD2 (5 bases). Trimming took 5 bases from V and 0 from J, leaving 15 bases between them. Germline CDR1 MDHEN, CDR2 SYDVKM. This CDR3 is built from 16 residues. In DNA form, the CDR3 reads TGTGCCAGCAGTCTAAGAGCGGCTTCTAGCACAGATACGCAGTATTTT. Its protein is CASSLRAASSTDTQYF.

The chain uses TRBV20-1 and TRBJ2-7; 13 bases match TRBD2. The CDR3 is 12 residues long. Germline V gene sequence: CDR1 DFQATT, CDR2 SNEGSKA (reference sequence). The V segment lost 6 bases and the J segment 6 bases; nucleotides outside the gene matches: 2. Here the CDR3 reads CSARTSGSEQYF. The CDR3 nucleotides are TGCAGTGCGAGGACTAGCGGGAGCGAGCAGTACTTC.

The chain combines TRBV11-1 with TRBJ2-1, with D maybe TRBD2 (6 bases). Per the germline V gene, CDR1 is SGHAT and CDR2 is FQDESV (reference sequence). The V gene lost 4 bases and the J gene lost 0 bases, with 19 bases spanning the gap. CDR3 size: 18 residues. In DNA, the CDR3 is TGTGCCAGCAGCTCGTCGGGGCGGGGTACCCCCTCCTACAATGAGCAGTTCTTC. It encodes CASSSSGRGTPSYNEQFF.

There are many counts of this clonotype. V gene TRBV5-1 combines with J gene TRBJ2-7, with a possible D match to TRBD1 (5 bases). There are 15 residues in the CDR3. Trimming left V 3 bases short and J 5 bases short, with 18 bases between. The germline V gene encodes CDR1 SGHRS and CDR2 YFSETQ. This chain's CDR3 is CASSSNPGQGNEQYF. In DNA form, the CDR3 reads TGCGCCAGCAGCTCGAACCCCGGACAAGGGAACGAGCAGTACTTC.

CDR3 in DNA: TGTGCCTGGAGGGGGGTAAACACCGGGGAGCTGTTTTTT. This translates into CAWRGVNTGELFF. The gene calls are TRBV30 and TRBJ2-2; D is possibly TRBD1 or TRBD2 (5 bases each). There are 13 residues in the CDR3. Germline assignment: CDR1 GTSNPN and CDR2 SVGIG (reference sequence). V was shortened by 3 bases and J by 2 bases, with 7 bases between the two germline ends. Full variable domain (missing parts from reference TRBV30 and TRBJ2-2): SQTIHQWPATLVQPVGSPLSLECTVEGTSNPNLYWYRQAAGRGLQLLFYSVGIGQISSEVPQNLSASRPQDRQFILSSKKLLLSDSGFYLCAWRGVNTGELFFGEGSRLTVL.

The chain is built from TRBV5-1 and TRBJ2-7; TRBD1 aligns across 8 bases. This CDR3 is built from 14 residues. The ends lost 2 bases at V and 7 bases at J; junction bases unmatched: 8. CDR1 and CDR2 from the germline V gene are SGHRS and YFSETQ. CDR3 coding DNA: TGCGCCAGCAGCTTCAGGGACAGGCCCGCGGAGCAGTACTTC. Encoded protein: CASSFRDRPAEQYF.

The CDR3 is CSARGPGQGGLTQYF. Here the CDR3 DNA reads TGCAGTGCTAGAGGCCCGGGACAGGGGGGGTTGACGCAGTATTTT. The gene calls are TRBV20-1 and TRBJ2-3, with 11 bases lining up with TRBD1. The CDR3 extends over 15 amino acids. V lost 1 base, J lost 9 bases, and 9 bases stayed unmatched. The germline gives CDR1 DFQATT, CDR2 SNEGSKA (reference sequence).

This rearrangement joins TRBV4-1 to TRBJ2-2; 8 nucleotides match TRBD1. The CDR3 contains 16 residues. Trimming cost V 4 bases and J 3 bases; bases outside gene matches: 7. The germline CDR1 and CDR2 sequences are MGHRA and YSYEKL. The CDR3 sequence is CASSLLSGGDTGELFF. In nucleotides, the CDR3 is TGCGCCAGCAGCCTCCTTTCAGGGGGCGACACCGGGGAGCTGTTTTTT.

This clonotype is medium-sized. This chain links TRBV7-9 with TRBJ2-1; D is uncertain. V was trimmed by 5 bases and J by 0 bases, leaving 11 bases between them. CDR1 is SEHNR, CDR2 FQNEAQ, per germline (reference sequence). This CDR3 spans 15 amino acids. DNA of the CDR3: TGTGCCAGCAGCGCCAGCGAGAGCTCCTACAATGAGCAGTTCTTC. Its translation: CASSASESSYNEQFF.

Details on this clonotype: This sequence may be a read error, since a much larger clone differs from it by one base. The CDR3 coding sequence is TGTGCCAGCAGCCATGCTACTCCACACAATGAGCAGTTCTTC. This gives the protein CASSHATPHNEQFF. The chain combines TRBV3-1 with TRBJ2-1; D is uncertain. CDR1 LGHDT and CDR2 YNNKEL come from the germline V gene (reference sequence). The CDR3 contains 14 residues. V was pared by 3 bases and J by 5 bases, with 11 bases between.

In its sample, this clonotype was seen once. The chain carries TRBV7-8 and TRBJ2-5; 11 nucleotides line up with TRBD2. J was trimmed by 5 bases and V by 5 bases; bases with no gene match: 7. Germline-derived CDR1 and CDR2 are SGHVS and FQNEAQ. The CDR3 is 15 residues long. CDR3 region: CASSDSGGAWETQYF. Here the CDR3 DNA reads TGTGCCAGCAGCGATAGCGGGGGGGCCTGGGAGACCCAGTACTTC.

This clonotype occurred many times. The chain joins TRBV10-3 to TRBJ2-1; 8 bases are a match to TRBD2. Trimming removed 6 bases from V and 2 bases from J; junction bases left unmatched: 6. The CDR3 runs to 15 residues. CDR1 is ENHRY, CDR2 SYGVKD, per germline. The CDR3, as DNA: TGTGCCATCAGCCCGACTAGCGTGGCCTACAATGAGCAGTTCTTC. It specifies CAISPTSVAYNEQFF.

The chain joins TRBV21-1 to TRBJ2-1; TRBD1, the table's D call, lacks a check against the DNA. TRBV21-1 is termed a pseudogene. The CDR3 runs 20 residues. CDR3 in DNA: TGTGCCAGCAGCGGGGGCCGATCAGGGAGCAGACCAGGACTCTACAATGAGCAGTTCTTC. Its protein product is CASSGGRSGSRPGLYNEQFF.

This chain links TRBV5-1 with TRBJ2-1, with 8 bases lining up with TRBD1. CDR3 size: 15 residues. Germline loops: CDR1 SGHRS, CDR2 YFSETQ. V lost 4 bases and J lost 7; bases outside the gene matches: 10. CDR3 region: CASSKTGGGRNEQFF. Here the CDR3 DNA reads TGCGCCAGCAGCAAAACAGGGGGAGGACGGAATGAGCAGTTCTTC.

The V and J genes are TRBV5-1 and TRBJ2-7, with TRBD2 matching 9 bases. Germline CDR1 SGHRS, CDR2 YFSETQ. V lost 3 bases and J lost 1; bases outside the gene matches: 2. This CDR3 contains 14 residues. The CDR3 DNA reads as TGCGCCAGCAGCTCTAGCGGGAATTCCTACGAGCAGTACTTC. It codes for CASSSSGNSYEQYF.

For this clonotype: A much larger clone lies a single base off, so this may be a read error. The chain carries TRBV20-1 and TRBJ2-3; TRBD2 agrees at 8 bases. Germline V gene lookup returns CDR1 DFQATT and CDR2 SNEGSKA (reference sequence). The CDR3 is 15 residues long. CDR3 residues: CIARDPAGESDTQYF. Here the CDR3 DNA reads TGCATTGCTAGAGACCCAGCGGGAGAGTCGGATACGCAGTATTTT.

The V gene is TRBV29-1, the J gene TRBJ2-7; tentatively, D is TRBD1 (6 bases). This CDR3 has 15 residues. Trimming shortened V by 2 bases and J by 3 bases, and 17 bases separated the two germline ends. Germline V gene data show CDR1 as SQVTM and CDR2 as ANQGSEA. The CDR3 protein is CSVEFGGQSIYEQYF. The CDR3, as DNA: TGCAGCGTTGAATTCGGCGGACAGTCAATCTACGAGCAGTACTTC.

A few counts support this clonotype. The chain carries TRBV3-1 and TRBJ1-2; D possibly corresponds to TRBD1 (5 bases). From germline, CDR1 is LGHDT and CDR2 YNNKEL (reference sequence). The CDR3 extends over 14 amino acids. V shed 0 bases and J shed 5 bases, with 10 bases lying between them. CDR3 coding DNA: TGTGCCAGCAGCCAAGATCCGGGGGGGTATGGCTACACCTTC. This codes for CASSQDPGGYGYTF.

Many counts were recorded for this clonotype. The CDR3 region has the DNA TGTGCCAGCAGTAAAGACAGCTACGAGCAGTACTTC. As protein: CASSKDSYEQYF. J is TRBJ2-7 and V is TRBV7-9; a possible D gene is TRBD1 (5 bases). The CDR3 has 12 amino acids. V was trimmed by 6 bases and J by 3 bases, leaving 9 bases between them. Germline V gene lookup returns CDR1 SEHNR and CDR2 FQNEAQ (reference sequence).